This T cell receptor (beta chain) appears in the sequencing data of a study of response to subunit inactivated influenza vaccine. Study results and caveats: Authors suggested seasonal influenza vaccinations each recruit few new T cells.

Using its own MiXCR run on the RT-PCR reads, TCRdb lists one record per CDR3 protein. This sample has 700,000 to 900,000 distinct CDR3 sequences, with 20% to 25% found just once. Note on this clonotype: As yet, its antigen is unknown.

The length of the CDR3 is 16 residues. The V gene lost 0 bases and the J gene lost 1 base, with 12 bases spanning the gap. The V gene's germline CDR1 is KGHSH and CDR2 LQKENI. This chain connects TRBV18 to TRBJ2-5; no clear D. This sequence originates from a man over 45 who received an inactivated influenza vaccine. Material: PBMCs from blood, obtained approximately 5 days after vaccination. The CDR3 loop is CASSPPVGRAQETQYF. CDR3 sequence (DNA): TGTGCCAGCTCACCACCAGTAGGACGGGCCCAAGAGACCCAGTACTTC.